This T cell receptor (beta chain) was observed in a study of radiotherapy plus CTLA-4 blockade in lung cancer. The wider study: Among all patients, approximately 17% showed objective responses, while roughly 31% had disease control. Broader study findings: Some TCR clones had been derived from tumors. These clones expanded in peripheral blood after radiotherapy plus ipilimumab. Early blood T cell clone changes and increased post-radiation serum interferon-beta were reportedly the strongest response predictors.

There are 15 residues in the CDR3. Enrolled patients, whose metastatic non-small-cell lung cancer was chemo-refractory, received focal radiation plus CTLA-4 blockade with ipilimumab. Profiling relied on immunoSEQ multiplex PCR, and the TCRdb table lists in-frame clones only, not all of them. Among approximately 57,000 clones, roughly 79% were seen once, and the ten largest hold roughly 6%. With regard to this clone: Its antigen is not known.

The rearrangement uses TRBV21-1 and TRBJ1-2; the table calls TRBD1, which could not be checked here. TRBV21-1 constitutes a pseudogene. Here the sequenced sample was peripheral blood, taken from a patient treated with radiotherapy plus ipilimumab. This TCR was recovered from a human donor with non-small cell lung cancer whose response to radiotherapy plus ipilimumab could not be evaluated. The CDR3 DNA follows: TGTGCCAGCAGCAAAGCGCAAAACAGGGGTAATGGCTACACCTTC. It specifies CASSKAQNRGNGYTF.